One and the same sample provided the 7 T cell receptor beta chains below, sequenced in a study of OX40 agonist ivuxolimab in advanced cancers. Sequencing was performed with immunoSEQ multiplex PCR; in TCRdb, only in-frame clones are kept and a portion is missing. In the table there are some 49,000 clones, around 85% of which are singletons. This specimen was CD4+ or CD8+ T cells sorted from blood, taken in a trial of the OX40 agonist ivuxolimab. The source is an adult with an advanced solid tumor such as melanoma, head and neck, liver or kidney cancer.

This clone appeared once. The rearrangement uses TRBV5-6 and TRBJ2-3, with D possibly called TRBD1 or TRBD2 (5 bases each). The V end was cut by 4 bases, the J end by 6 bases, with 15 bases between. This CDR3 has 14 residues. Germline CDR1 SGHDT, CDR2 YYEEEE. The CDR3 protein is CASSLLTEGDTQYF. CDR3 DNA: TGTGCCAGCAGCCTATTAACTGAGGGGGATACGCAGTATTTT.

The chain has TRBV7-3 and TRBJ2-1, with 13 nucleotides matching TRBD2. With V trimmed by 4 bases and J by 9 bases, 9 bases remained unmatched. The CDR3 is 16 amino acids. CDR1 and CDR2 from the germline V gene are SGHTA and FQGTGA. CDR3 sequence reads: CASSSGLAGAEGEQFF. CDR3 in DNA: TGTGCCAGCAGCTCCGGACTAGCGGGGGCGGAGGGTGAGCAGTTCTTC.

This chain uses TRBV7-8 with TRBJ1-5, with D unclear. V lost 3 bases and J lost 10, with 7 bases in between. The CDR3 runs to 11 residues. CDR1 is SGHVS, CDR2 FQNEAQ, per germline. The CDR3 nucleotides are TGTGCCAGCAGCTTGGGCGGCCCCCAGCATTTT. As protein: CASSLGGPQHF.

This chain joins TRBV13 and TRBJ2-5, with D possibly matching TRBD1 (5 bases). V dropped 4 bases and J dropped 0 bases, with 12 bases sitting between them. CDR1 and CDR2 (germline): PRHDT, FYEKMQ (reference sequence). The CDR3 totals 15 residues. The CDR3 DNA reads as TGTGCCAGCAGCTCCCGACAGATCAACCAAGAGACCCAGTACTTC. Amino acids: CASSSRQINQETQYF.

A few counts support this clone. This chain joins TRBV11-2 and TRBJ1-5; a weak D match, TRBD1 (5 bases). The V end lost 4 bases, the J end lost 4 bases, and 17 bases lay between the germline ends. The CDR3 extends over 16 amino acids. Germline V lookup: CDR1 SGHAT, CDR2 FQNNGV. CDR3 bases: TGTGCCAGCAGCTCCCCCCTCGACAGAGCTAATCAGCCCCAGCATTTT. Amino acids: CASSSPLDRANQPQHF.

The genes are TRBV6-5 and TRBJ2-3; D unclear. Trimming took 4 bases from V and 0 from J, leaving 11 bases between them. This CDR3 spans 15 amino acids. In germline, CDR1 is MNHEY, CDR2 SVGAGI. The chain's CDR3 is CASSFSTFSTDTQYF. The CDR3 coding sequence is TGTGCCAGCAGTTTTAGCACCTTTAGCACAGATACGCAGTATTTT.

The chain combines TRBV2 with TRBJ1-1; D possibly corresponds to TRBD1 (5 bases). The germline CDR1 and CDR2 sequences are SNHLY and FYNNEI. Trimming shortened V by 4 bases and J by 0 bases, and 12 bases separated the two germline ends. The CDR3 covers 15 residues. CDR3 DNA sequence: TGTGCCAGCAGTGTTGGGAAAGGGGTGAACACTGAAGCTTTCTTT. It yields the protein CASSVGKGVNTEAFF.